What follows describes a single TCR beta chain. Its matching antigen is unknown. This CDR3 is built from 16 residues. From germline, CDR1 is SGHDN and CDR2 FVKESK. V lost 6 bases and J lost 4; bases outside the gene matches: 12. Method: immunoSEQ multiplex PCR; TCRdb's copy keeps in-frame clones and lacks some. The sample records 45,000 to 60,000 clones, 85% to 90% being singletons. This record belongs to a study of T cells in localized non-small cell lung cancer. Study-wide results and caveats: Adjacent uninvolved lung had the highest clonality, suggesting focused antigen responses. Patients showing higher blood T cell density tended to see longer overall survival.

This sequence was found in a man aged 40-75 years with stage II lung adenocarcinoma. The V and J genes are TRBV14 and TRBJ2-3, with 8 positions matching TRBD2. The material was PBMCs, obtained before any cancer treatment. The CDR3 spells CASSRDSGGPADTQYF. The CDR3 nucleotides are TGTGCCAGCAGTCGAGACTCGGGGGGGCCCGCAGATACGCAGTATTTT.